This T cell receptor beta chain was sequenced during a study of blood T cell repertoires in COVID-19. As originally analysed: Researchers report that nucleated cell counts were estimated from reference gene primer amplification. Repertoires were generated with immunoSEQ multiplex PCR, while TCRdb's copy carries only in-frame clones and drops some. The V and J calls and clone size come from that table; D and trimming were worked out from the DNA. Among around 54,000 clones listed, approximately 90% were seen once. The CDR3 has 15 amino acids. Germline loops: CDR1 MGHDK, CDR2 SYGVNS. After removal of 2 bases from V and 4 bases from J, the junction contained 7 bases not matched to a gene. This clone is medium-sized (0.01 to 0.1%) by share.

The source is a middle-aged woman with active COVID-19. This chain links TRBV25-1 with TRBJ1-2, with TRBD1 matching over 7 bases. The sequenced sample was peripheral blood. The CDR3 loop reads CASSEANRGTYGYTF. The CDR3 nucleotides read TGTGCCAGCAGTGAAGCAAACAGGGGCACCTATGGCTACACCTTC.